Each of the 24 T cell receptor beta chains below was sequenced from the same sample in a study of blood T cells in healthy people across ages. Together with a sample-barcoded 5' primer, a J-beta primer mix was included in a second PCR lasting about 7 to 11 cycles. TCRdb ran MiXCR on the 5' RACE reads and lists one entry per CDR3 protein. The repertoire holds hundreds of thousands of distinct CDR3 sequences, with 45% to 50% as singletons. The sample was blood. The receptors were sampled from a woman aged 60 to 75 in good health.

The sample holds a few counts of this clonotype. The chain couples TRBV20-1 to TRBJ2-7; perhaps TRBD2 as D (5 bases). The CDR3 extends over 12 amino acids. Germline-derived CDR1 and CDR2 are DFQATT and SNEGSKA (reference sequence). Trimming stripped 4 bases from V and 2 bases from J, with 9 bases between. This CDR3 reads CSATVGAYEQYF. DNA for the CDR3: TGCAGTGCTACCGTCGGGGCCTACGAGCAGTACTTC.

The V and J genes are TRBV9 and TRBJ2-1, with D unclear. Deletions cut 6 bases from V and 7 bases from J, with 17 bases between. Germline lookup yields CDR1 SGDLS and CDR2 YYNGEE. The CDR3 covers 14 residues. The CDR3 protein is CASTDRTGGNEQFF. DNA of the CDR3: TGTGCCAGCACCGACCGGACGGGTGGGAATGAGCAGTTCTTC. Combining the CDR3 with reference TRBV9 and TRBJ2-1 gives the whole variable domain DSGVTQTPKHLITATGQRVTLRCSPRSGDLSVYWYQQSLDQGLQFLIQYYNGEERAKGNILERFSAQQFPDLHSELNLSSLELGDSALYFCASTDRTGGNEQFFGPGTRLTVL.

The chain couples TRBV4-3 to TRBJ2-3; D might be TRBD2 (5 bases). The CDR3 length is 15 residues. V was clipped by 1 base and J by 2 bases, with 10 bases between them. From germline, CDR1 is LGHNA and CDR2 YSLEER. The CDR3 here is CASSQGDGVTDTQYF. CDR3 sequence (DNA): TGCGCCAGCAGCCAAGGCGACGGGGTCACAGATACGCAGTATTTT.

The chain uses TRBV20-1 and TRBJ2-1, with a weak D call TRBD2 (6 bases). V dropped 1 base and J dropped 6 bases, with 13 bases sitting between them. Germline V gene data show CDR1 as DFQATT and CDR2 as SNEGSKA (reference sequence). The CDR3 sequence is 14 residues long. The CDR3 sequence: CSARGFGGSNEQFF. The CDR3 coding sequence is TGCAGTGCTAGAGGCTTTGGGGGGAGCAATGAGCAGTTCTTC.

The chain uses TRBV27 and TRBJ2-1; tentatively, D is TRBD2 (6 bases). The CDR3 runs 16 residues. Trimming cost V 3 bases and J 4 bases, with 16 bases left between them. The germline V gene encodes CDR1 MNHEY and CDR2 SMNVEV (reference sequence). CDR3 amino acids: CASSLPGRTRYNEQFF. The CDR3 DNA sequence: TGTGCCAGCAGTTTGCCCGGGAGAACCAGATACAATGAGCAGTTCTTC.

The V call is TRBV10-3, the J call TRBJ2-1; 10 bases are shared with TRBD1. Germline V gene lookup returns CDR1 ENHRY and CDR2 SYGVKD. This CDR3 contains 15 residues. The trim removed 6 bases at V and 8 bases at J, leaving 10 bases unmatched. The CDR3 here is CAISGGDRGFDEQFF. Written as DNA, the CDR3 is TGTGCCATCAGCGGGGGGGACAGGGGATTCGATGAGCAGTTCTTC.

This chain joins TRBV11-2 and TRBJ2-2; D perhaps matches TRBD1 (5 bases). CDR3 length equals 15 residues. Germline V gene data show CDR1 as SGHAT and CDR2 as FQNNGV. V lost 1 base and J lost 7, with 13 bases in between. CDR3 nucleotide sequence: TGTGCCAGCAGCTTAGTCTGGGGCGCCGGCGGGGAGCTGTTTTTT. This translates into CASSLVWGAGGELFF.

This clonotype was counted only a few times. The chain recombines TRBV20-1 with TRBJ2-7; D gene ambiguous. Between the trimmed V and J ends, which lost 1 base and 6 bases, there was a span of 4 bases. Per germline, CDR1 DFQATT and CDR2 SNEGSKA (reference sequence). This CDR3 comprises 10 residues. CDR3 sequence: CSARVSEQYF. The CDR3 DNA reads as TGCAGTGCTAGAGTAAGCGAGCAGTACTTC.

The chain joins TRBV27 to TRBJ1-2; tentative D call: TRBD1 (6 bases). Germline V CDR1 and CDR2: MNHEY, SMNVEV (reference sequence). The CDR3 runs to 15 residues. Between the trimmed V and J ends, which lost 2 bases and 4 bases, there was a span of 14 bases. This chain's CDR3 is CASSLGGAFRYGYTF. The CDR3 DNA reads TGTGCCAGCAGTTTAGGGGGGGCTTTTCGCTATGGCTACACCTTC.

Comments on this clonotype: The junction departs from germline at one end; a sequencing error may be responsible. This sequence joins TRBV5-1 and TRBJ2-7; D perhaps matches TRBD2 (5 bases). This CDR3 contains 14 residues. CDR1 and CDR2 from the germline V gene are SGHRS and YFSETQ. The CDR3 coding sequence is TGCGCCAACAGCTCAAGAGGGATATACTACGAGCAGTACTTC. Residues: CANSSRGIYYEQYF.

The rearrangement joins TRBV5-1 to TRBJ2-7; TRBD2 is a possible D gene (5 bases). The CDR3 is 16 amino acids. V dropped 4 bases and J dropped 1 base, with 18 bases sitting between them. Germline V gene sequence: CDR1 SGHRS, CDR2 YFSETQ. The CDR3 DNA reads TGCGCCAGCAGCCCCTACAGCGGAAGTGGGTCCTACGAGCAGTACTTC. The encoded protein is CASSPYSGSGSYEQYF.

The chain is built from TRBV29-1 and TRBJ2-6; no firm D call. Trimming shortened V by 4 bases and J by 4 bases, and 8 bases separated the two germline ends. Germline V gene data show CDR1 as SQVTM and CDR2 as ANQGSEA. The CDR3 is 13 amino acids. As DNA, the CDR3 is TGCAGCGTTGGTTTCATGGGGGCCAACGTCCTGACTTTC. This sequence encodes CSVGFMGANVLTF. Supplemented by reference TRBV29-1 and TRBJ2-6, the full variable domain reads SAVISQKPSRDICQRGTSLTIQCQVDSQVTMMFWYRQQPGQSLTLIATANQGSEATYESGFVIDKFPISRPNLTFSTLTVSNMSPEDSSIYLCSVGFMGANVLTFGAGSRLTVL.

Only a few counts were recorded for this clonotype. The chain has TRBV20-1 and TRBJ2-3; 9 nucleotides agree with TRBD2. CDR3 length: 14 amino acids. V was pared by 3 bases and J by 2 bases, with 3 bases of the junction left unmatched. CDR1 and CDR2 (germline): DFQATT, SNEGSKA (reference sequence). In nucleotides, the CDR3 is TGCAGTGCTAGGACTAGCGGATACACAGATACGCAGTATTTT. Amino acid sequence: CSARTSGYTDTQYF.

This sequence joins TRBV2 and TRBJ1-4, with D possibly matching TRBD1 (5 bases). CDR3 length equals 15 residues. The germline gives CDR1 SNHLY, CDR2 FYNNEI. Deletions cut 8 bases from V and 3 bases from J, with 16 bases between. DNA for the CDR3: TGTGCCAGCCTTCAGGGAAGTAGGTCTAATGAAAAACTGTTTTTT. This sequence encodes CASLQGSRSNEKLFF.

The V gene is TRBV7-3, the J gene TRBJ2-7; no firm D call. Gene TRBJ2-5 matches the end of the DNA better, so the J call may be wrong. The length of the CDR3 is 13 residues. Germline V gene data show CDR1 as SGHTA and CDR2 as FQGTGA. The CDR3 protein is CASSLVEEETQYF. The CDR3 nucleotides read TGTGCCAGCAGCTTAGTAGAGGAAGAGACCCAGTACTTC.

To note about this clonotype: One end of the junction does not line up with germline, which may come from a read error. CDR3 in amino acids: CATRESGSYQETQYF. The CDR3 DNA reads TGTGCCACTCGGGAGAGCGGGTCCTACCAGGAGACCCAGTACTTC. The rearrangement joins TRBV6-5 to TRBJ2-7, with D perhaps matching TRBD2 (6 bases). The J call is in doubt because the DNA end fits TRBJ2-5 better. There are 15 residues in the CDR3. Germline V lookup: CDR1 MNHEY, CDR2 SVGAGI.

This chain links TRBV4-3 with TRBJ1-5; TRBD1 matches 7 bases. The CDR3 runs 17 residues. Germline V CDR1 and CDR2: LGHNA, YSLEER. V lost 1 base, J lost 4 bases, and 10 bases stayed unmatched. The CDR3 loop is CASSQARVGTANQPQHF. As DNA, the CDR3 is TGCGCCAGCAGCCAAGCGAGGGTTGGGACAGCAAATCAGCCCCAGCATTTT.

The sample holds a few counts of this clonotype. The chain uses TRBV3-1 and TRBJ2-7; possible D gene TRBD1, 5 bases. The CDR3 length is 14 residues. With 2 bases removed from V and 7 bases from J, the gap between germline ends came to 15 bases. Germline V lookup: CDR1 LGHDT, CDR2 YNNKEL (reference sequence). CDR3 in DNA: TGTGCCAGCAGCCAAACGACTCAGGGCTATGAGCAGTACTTC. It translates to CASSQTTQGYEQYF.

Worth noting for this clonotype: Its ends do not fully match the called genes, so a read error is possible. The chain combines TRBV7-6 with TRBJ1-2, with D tentatively TRBD1 (6 bases). Germline V gives CDR1 SGHVS, CDR2 FNYEAQ. CDR3 length equals 13 residues. CDR3 protein: CASSAGQKDGYTF. CDR3 nucleotides: TGCGCCAGCAGCGCTGGACAGAAAGATGGCTACACCTTC.

This clonotype has more than one count but fewer than ten. This may arise from a read error, as a much more abundant clone is one base away. The chain joins TRBV3-1 to TRBJ2-1; possible D gene TRBD1, 7 bases. CDR1 is LGHDT, CDR2 YNNKEL, per germline (reference sequence). CDR3 length: 16 amino acids. V was pared by 5 bases and J by 5 bases, with 19 bases between. CDR3 DNA sequence: TGTGCCAGCAGCGATCTTCAGGGGGGCCACCACAATGAGCAGTTCTTC. It specifies CASSDLQGGHHNEQFF.

V and J are TRBV3-1 and TRBJ2-1, with 9 bases matching TRBD2. Germline V CDR1 and CDR2: LGHDT, YNNKEL (reference sequence). The CDR3 is made up of 14 amino acids. The V segment lost 5 bases and the J segment 8 bases; nucleotides outside the gene matches: 7. CDR3: CASSLGLAADEQFF. In DNA form, the CDR3 reads TGTGCCAGCAGCTTGGGACTAGCCGCGGATGAGCAGTTCTTC.

This clonotype was seen a handful of times. V is TRBV2 and J is TRBJ2-7, with 7 bases matching TRBD1. Germline CDR1 SNHLY, CDR2 FYNNEI. The CDR3 sequence is 14 residues long. The V gene end was trimmed by 6 bases and the J gene end by 3 bases; junction bases not matched to a gene: 8. The CDR3 nucleotides read TGTGCCAGCAGCGAGGACAGGCACCGCTACGAGCAGTACTTC. It encodes CASSEDRHRYEQYF.

The V gene is TRBV7-9, the J gene TRBJ2-7; 7 bases are a match to TRBD2. The V gene's germline CDR1 is SEHNR and CDR2 FQNEAQ (reference sequence). V dropped 4 bases and J dropped 2; count of bases not matched to a gene: 11. The CDR3 is made up of 16 amino acids. The CDR3 DNA sequence: TGTGCCAGCAGCTCCGGGGGGTCTGGAGACCCCTACGAGCAGTACTTC. The encoded protein is CASSSGGSGDPYEQYF.

The CDR3 spells CSVGNSLGQETQYF. As DNA, the CDR3 is TGCAGCGTTGGGAACAGTTTGGGACAAGAGACCCAGTACTTC. The rearrangement links TRBV29-1 to TRBJ2-5; no definite D call. The CDR3 runs to 14 residues. Germline V lookup: CDR1 SQVTM, CDR2 ANQGSEA. The V end lost 4 bases, the J end lost 2 bases, and 14 bases lay between the germline ends. Full variable domain (outside the CDR3, taken from reference TRBV29-1 and TRBJ2-5): SAVISQKPSRDICQRGTSLTIQCQVDSQVTMMFWYRQQPGQSLTLIATANQGSEATYESGFVIDKFPISRPNLTFSTLTVSNMSPEDSSIYLCSVGNSLGQETQYFGPGTRLLVL.